The rows below give T cell receptor beta chains drawn from one sample of a study of T cells in narcolepsy. Assay: immunoSEQ multiplex PCR; the TCRdb copy retains only in-frame clones and omits some. The sample lists around 27,000 clones; around four fifths were seen once. The material sequenced was CD45RA- memory CD4+ T cells from PBMCs. The receptor set was obtained from a human donor with narcolepsy. Each CDR3 is given with its conserved first and last residue. D genes are given only for firm matches. Size is omitted from some rows. Given values are once, few, many or a class for expanded clones.

j_call clone_size cdr3_length v_call d_call cdr3_aa cdr3_nt
TRBJ2-1 - 15 TRBV28 TRBD1 CASRSQGAAENEQFF TGTGCCAGCAGGAGCCAGGGGGCAGCGGAAAATGAGCAGTTCTTC
TRBJ2-5 - 12 TRBV30 TRBD2 CAWSRGGGTQYF TGTGCCTGGAGCCGCGGGGGGGGGACCCAGTACTTC
TRBJ2-6 - 15 TRBV9 - CASSVPPSGANVLTF TGTGCCAGCAGCGTACCCCCCTCTGGGGCCAACGTCCTGACTTTC
TRBJ2-5 few 15 TRBV2 TRBD2 CASSRTSGSIETQYF TGTGCCAGCAGCCGGACTAGCGGGAGTATAGAGACCCAGTACTTC
TRBJ1-5 - 17 TRBV25-1 - CASSPSDGQNSNQPQHF TGTGCCAGCAGTCCCTCAGATGGACAGAATAGCAATCAGCCCCAGCATTTT
TRBJ1-2 few 14 TRBV28 - CASSRSGRNYGYTF TGTGCCAGCAGTCGCTCAGGGCGGAACTATGGCTACACCTTC
TRBJ2-7 - 14 TRBV7-2 TRBD1 CASSSRDRGSEQYF TGTGCCAGCAGCTCCCGGGACAGGGGTTCCGAGCAGTACTTC
TRBJ2-2 - 13 TRBV27 - CASSPGTAGELFF TGTGCCAGCAGCCCCGGGACGGCCGGGGAGCTGTTTTTT
TRBJ1-1 - 16 TRBV5-1 TRBD1 CASRATPGQGNTEAFF TGCGCCAGCAGGGCGACCCCGGGACAGGGGAACACTGAAGCTTTCTTT
TRBJ1-1 - 14 TRBV4-1 - CASSLFSGRPEAFF TGCGCCAGCAGCCTATTCTCGGGGAGGCCTGAAGCTTTCTTT
TRBJ1-2 few 14 TRBV5-4 TRBD1 CASSPDRQAYGYTF TGTGCCAGCAGCCCGGACAGGCAAGCTTATGGCTACACCTTC
TRBJ2-7 few 13 TRBV4-1 - CASSRLVGNEQYF TGCGCCAGCAGCCGTCTAGTTGGAAACGAGCAGTACTTC
TRBJ2-5 - 12 TRBV12-5 TRBD1 CASGLGRGSQYF TGTGCTAGTGGTTTGGGCAGGGGGTCCCAGTACTTC
TRBJ2-7 - 14 TRBV7-9 TRBD1 CASSDDQTGPEQYF TGTGCCAGCAGTGATGACCAGACAGGGCCCGAGCAGTACTTC
TRBJ1-1 - 14 TRBV28 - CASSGSFAGTEAFF TGTGCCAGCAGTGGCTCGTTTGCAGGCACTGAAGCTTTCTTT
TRBJ2-5 - 16 TRBV6-5 - CASSYSAGVGRETQYF TGTGCCAGCAGTTACTCTGCAGGGGTGGGACGAGAGACCCAGTACTTC
TRBJ1-2 - 11 TRBV28 - CASQGPYGYTF TGTGCCAGCCAGGGTCCATATGGCTACACCTTC
TRBJ1-2 - 14 TRBV11-2 - CASSFLTDYRGYTF TGTGCCAGCAGCTTCCTAACCGACTATCGTGGCTACACCTTC
TRBJ1-1 - 14 TRBV18 - CASSPLQMNTEAFF TGTGCCAGCTCACCCCTACAGATGAACACTGAAGCTTTCTTT
TRBJ1-1 - 14 TRBV19 TRBD1 CASSSWDRGTEAFF TGTGCCAGTAGTTCATGGGACAGGGGCACTGAAGCTTTCTTT
TRBJ2-2 - 13 TRBV5-1 - CASSLQTTGELFF TGCGCCAGCAGCTTGCAGACCACCGGGGAGCTGTTTTTT
TRBJ2-2 - 14 TRBV11-3 - CASSFGQYTGELFF TGTGCCAGCAGCTTCGGACAGTACACCGGGGAGCTGTTTTTT
TRBJ2-7 - 11 TRBV30 - CARGRGDEQYF TGTGCCCGGGGCAGGGGGGACGAGCAGTACTTC
TRBJ1-1 - 15 TRBV5-1 - CASSPGASGNTEAFF TGCGCCAGCAGCCCGGGGGCATCGGGGAACACTGAAGCTTTCTTT
TRBJ2-1 once 12 TRBV2 - CASQGFTGEQFF TGTGCCAGCCAAGGGTTTACGGGTGAGCAGTTCTTC
TRBJ1-3 - 16 TRBV7-2 - CASSSQQGTSGNTIYF TGTGCCAGCAGCTCACAACAGGGAACGTCTGGAAACACCATATATTTT
TRBJ1-5 - 14 TRBV5-5 - CASSRDGWGQPQHF TGTGCCAGCAGCCGGGACGGATGGGGTCAGCCCCAGCATTTT
TRBJ1-2 - 14 TRBV2 - CASSGQAVDYGYTF TGTGCCAGCAGTGGTCAGGCGGTGGACTATGGCTACACCTTC
TRBJ1-2 - 14 TRBV30 - CAWSLTGPIYGYTF TGTGCCTGGAGTCTTACAGGGCCTATCTATGGCTACACCTTC
TRBJ2-3 once 14 TRBV19 - CASRSVTSTDTQYF TGTGCCAGTAGGAGCGTTACGAGCACAGATACGCAGTATTTT
TRBJ2-1 - 16 TRBV30 - CAWSVGTRGTKNEQFF TGTGCCTGGAGTGTAGGCACCAGAGGGACCAAGAATGAGCAGTTCTTC
TRBJ2-4 - 12 TRBV13 - CASSRGANIQYF TGTGCCAGCAGCCGGGGGGCTAACATTCAGTACTTC
TRBJ1-4 - 16 TRBV7-2 TRBD1 CASSNQVGTGRIKLFF TGTGCCAGCAGCAACCAAGTGGGGACAGGGAGGATCAAACTGTTTTTT
TRBJ1-5 few 13 TRBV19 - CASGLSSNQPQHF TGTGCCAGCGGGTTGAGTAGCAATCAGCCCCAGCATTTT
TRBJ1-1 once 14 TRBV11-2 TRBD1 CASSLRTGTGEAFF TGTGCCAGCAGCCTCCGGACAGGGACTGGTGAAGCTTTCTTT
TRBJ1-4 - 14 TRBV28 TRBD1 CASSSQGDNEKLFF TGTGCCAGCAGTTCACAGGGGGATAATGAAAAACTGTTTTTT